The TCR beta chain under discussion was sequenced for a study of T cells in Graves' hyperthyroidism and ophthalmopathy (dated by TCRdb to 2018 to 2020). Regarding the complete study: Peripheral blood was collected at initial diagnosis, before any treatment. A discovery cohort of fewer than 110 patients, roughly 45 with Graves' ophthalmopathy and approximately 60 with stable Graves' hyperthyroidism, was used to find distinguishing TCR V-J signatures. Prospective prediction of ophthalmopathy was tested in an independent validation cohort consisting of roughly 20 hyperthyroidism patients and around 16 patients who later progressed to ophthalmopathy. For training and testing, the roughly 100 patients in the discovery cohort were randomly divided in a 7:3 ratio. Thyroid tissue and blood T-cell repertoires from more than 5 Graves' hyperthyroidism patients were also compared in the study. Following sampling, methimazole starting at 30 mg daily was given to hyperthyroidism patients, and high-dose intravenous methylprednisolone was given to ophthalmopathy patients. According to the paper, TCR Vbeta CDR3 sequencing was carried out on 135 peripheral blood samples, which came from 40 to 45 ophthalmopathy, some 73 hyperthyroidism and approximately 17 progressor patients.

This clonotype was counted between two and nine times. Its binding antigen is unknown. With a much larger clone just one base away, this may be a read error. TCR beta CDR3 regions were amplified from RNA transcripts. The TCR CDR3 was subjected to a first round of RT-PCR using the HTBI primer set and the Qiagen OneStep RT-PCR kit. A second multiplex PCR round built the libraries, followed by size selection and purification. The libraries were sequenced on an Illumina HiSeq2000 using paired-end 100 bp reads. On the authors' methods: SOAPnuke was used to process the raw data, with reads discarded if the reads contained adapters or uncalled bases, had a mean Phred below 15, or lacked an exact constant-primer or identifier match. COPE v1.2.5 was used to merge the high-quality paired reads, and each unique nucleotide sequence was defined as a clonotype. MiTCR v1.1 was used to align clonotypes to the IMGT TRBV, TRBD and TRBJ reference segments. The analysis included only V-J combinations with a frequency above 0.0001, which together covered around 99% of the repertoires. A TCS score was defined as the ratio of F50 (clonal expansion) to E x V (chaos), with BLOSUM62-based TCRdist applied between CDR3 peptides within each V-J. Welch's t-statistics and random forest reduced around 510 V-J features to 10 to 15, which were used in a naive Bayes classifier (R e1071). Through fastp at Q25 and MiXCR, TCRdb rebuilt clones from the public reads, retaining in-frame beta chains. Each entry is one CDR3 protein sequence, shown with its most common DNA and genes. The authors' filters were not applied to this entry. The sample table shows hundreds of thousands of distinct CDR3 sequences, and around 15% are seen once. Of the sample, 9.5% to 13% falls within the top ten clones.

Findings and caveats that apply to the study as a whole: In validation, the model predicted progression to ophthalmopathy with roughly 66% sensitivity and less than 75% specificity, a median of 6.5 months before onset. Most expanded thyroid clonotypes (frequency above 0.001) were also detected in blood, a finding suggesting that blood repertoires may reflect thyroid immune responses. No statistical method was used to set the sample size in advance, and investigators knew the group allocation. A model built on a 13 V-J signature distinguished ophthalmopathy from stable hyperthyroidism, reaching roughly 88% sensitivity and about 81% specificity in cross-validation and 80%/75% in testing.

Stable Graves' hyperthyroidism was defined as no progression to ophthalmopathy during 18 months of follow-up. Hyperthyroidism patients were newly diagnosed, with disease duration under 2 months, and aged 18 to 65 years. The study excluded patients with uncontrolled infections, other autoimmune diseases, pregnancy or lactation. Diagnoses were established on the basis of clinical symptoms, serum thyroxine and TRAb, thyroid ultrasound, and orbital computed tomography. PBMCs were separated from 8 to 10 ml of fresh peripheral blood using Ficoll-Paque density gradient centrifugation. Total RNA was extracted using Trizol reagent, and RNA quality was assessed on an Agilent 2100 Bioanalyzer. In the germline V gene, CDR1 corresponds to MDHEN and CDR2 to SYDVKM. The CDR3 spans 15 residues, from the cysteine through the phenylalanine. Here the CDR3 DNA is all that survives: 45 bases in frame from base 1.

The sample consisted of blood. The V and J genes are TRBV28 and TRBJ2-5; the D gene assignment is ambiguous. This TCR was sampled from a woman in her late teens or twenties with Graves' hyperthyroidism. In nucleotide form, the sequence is TGTGCCTGCAGTTTATCCCTGGGCCAGAGTGAGACCCAGTACTTC. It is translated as CACSLSLGQSETQYF.